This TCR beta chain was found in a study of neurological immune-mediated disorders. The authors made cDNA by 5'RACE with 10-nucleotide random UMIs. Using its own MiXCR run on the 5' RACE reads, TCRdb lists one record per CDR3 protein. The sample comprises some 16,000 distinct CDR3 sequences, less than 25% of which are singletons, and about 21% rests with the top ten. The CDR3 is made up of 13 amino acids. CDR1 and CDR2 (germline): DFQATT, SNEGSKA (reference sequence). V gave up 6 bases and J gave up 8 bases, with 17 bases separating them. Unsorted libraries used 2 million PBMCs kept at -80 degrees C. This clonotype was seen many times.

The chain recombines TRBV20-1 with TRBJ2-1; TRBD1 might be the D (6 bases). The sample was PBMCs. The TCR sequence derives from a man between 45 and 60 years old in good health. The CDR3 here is CSATGRGNYEQFF. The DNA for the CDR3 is TGCAGTGCCACGGGAAGGGGGAACTATGAGCAGTTCTTC.